This T cell receptor (beta chain) was recovered during a study of T-cell reconstitution after alpha-beta-depleted transplantation in children. For TCRbeta, the library was prepared with unique molecular identifiers. From the PCR reads, TCRdb called clonotypes with MiXCR, one entry per CDR3 protein. The repertoire consists of some 290,000 distinct CDR3 sequences, with 9.9% occurring once and the leading ten covering over 9%. V was pared by 4 bases and J by 14 bases, with 18 bases between. Germline V gene sequence: CDR1 WNHNN, CDR2 SYGVQD (reference sequence). The CDR3 is made up of 14 amino acids. The TCR sequence derives from a human donor who donated a stem cell graft to a child with SCID. The source was PBMCs from the stem cell graft donor, collected from the stem cell graft. V and J are TRBV10-1 and TRBJ1-6, with D perhaps matching TRBD1 (5 bases). In nucleotides, the CDR3 is TGCGCCAGCAGTGTCCGGGACCGACCTTGGTCCCTCCACTTT. It translates to CASSVRDRPWSLHF.